These 8 T cell receptor beta chains came from one sample sequenced in a study of blood T cells in healthy people across ages. The authors ran a second PCR of 7 to 11 cycles using a sample-barcoded 5' primer and a J-beta primer mix. In TCRdb, the 5' RACE reads were re-called with MiXCR into one record per CDR3 protein. The sample contains some 1,800,000 distinct CDR3 sequences, about two fifths of which appear only once. Sequencing was carried out using blood. Receptors originate from a human donor in good health.

The CDR3 loop reads CASSQGEGHYGYTF. For the CDR3, the DNA is TGTGCCAGCAGCCAAGGTGAAGGGCACTATGGCTACACCTTC. V is TRBV3-1 and J is TRBJ1-2; D gene uncertain. Germline-derived CDR1 and CDR2 are LGHDT and YNNKEL (reference sequence). The V and J ends lost 1 base and 3 bases respectively, with 9 bases between them. This CDR3 is built from 14 residues.

The rearrangement uses TRBV15 and TRBJ2-1; perhaps TRBD2 as D (7 bases). The CDR3 has 15 residues. V lost 8 bases, J lost 5 bases, and 19 bases lay in between. Germline CDR1 is LNHNV and CDR2 is YYDKDF (reference sequence). In nucleotides, the CDR3 is TGTGCCACCTCTTCCCCGCGGGGGCCTAACAATGAGCAGTTCTTC. This translates into CATSSPRGPNNEQFF.

The J gene is TRBJ2-5, the V gene TRBV24-1, with 10 bases matching TRBD2. The germline V gene has CDR1 KGHDR and CDR2 SFDVKD. The CDR3 contains 16 residues. V lost 0 bases to trimming and J lost 2 bases; unmatched junction nucleotides: 2. CDR3 sequence (DNA): TGTGCCACCAGTGATTTGACTAGCGGGGATCAAGAGACCCAGTACTTC. It yields the protein CATSDLTSGDQETQYF.

This CDR3 is CASSLDSIGRQFF. The CDR3, as DNA: TGTGCCAGCAGCTTAGATTCGATAGGAAGGCAGTTCTTC. The V gene is TRBV7-3, the J gene TRBJ2-1; no reliable D call. The length of the CDR3 is 13 residues. Germline V gene sequence: CDR1 SGHTA, CDR2 FQGTGA. Trimming cost V 2 bases and J 12 bases, with 14 bases left between them.

In the case of this clonotype: This likely stems from a read error, as it lies one base from a far larger clone. The genes are TRBV7-8 and TRBJ1-2; TRBD1 matches at 7 bases. The CDR3 covers 12 residues. Germline V lookup: CDR1 SGHVS, CDR2 FQNEAQ. The CDR3 loop is CSSSSQGYGYTF. The CDR3 region has the DNA TGTTCCAGCAGCTCACAGGGGTATGGCTACACCTTC.

This clonotype showed up just a few times. The chain carries TRBV28 and TRBJ1-2, with D tentatively TRBD1 (6 bases). V lost 2 bases and J 6 bases, leaving 16 bases between the germline ends. The CDR3 consists of 15 residues. Germline assignment: CDR1 MDHEN and CDR2 SYDVKM. DNA of the CDR3: TGTGCCAGCAGTTTACTATACAGGGAGAAGGATGGCTACACCTTC. It codes for CASSLLYREKDGYTF.

As to this clonotype: A much larger clone differs by one base, so this may be a read error. The chain is built from TRBV28 and TRBJ2-3; 8 nucleotides agree with TRBD1. CDR3 length: 15 residues. Per germline, CDR1 MDHEN and CDR2 SYDVKM. CDR3 coding DNA: TGTGCCAGCAATTTACGGACAGGGCCCACAGATACGCAGTATTTT. This translates into CASNLRTGPTDTQYF.

V is TRBV7-6 and J is TRBJ2-5; D call uncertain. The CDR3 contains 16 residues. Germline loops: CDR1 SGHVS, CDR2 FNYEAQ. Deletions cut 3 bases from V and 0 bases from J, with 14 bases between. This CDR3 is CASSLLPHRYQETQYF. The CDR3 DNA sequence: TGTGCCAGCAGCTTGTTACCCCACCGGTACCAAGAGACCCAGTACTTC. The entire variable domain, with the rest obtained from reference TRBV7-6 and TRBJ2-5, is as follows: GAGVSQSPRYKVTKRGQDVALRCDPISGHVSLYWYRQALGQGPEFLTYFNYEAQQDKSGLPNDRFSAERPEGSISTLTIQRTEQRDSAMYRCASSLLPHRYQETQYFGPGTRLLVL.